Listed here are 31 T cell receptor beta chains from one sample, sequenced in a study of T cell clonality in common variable immunodeficiency. The repertoire was sequenced with immunoSEQ multiplex PCR; TCRdb's copy has only in-frame clones and lacks some. The table lists about 55,000 clones, with no singletons. The sample consisted of peripheral blood mononuclear cells. The source of these receptors is a person between 18 and 75 years old in good health.

Of note for this clone: Sequence at one end of the junction differs from germline and may be a read error. Sequencing ends 3 residues short of the CDR3 end; the germline J gene provides the rest. The sample has other DNA sequences that encode this CDR3 too. The chain combines TRBV19 with TRBJ1-3; D remains unclear. Germline V CDR1 and CDR2: LNHDA, SQIVND (reference sequence). The CDR3 consists of 13 residues. The CDR3: CASSISAGNTIYF. The sequenced CDR3 bases are TGTGCCAGTAGTATAAGCGCTGGAAACACA.

This clone was detected ten times or more. The observed sequence ends 3 residues before the CDR3 terminus, with the missing tail filled in from the germline J gene. J is TRBJ2-3 and V is TRBV9; unclear D gene. With 1 base removed from V and 2 bases from J, the gap between germline ends came to 11 bases. The CDR3 spans 15 residues. The germline V gene encodes CDR1 SGDLS and CDR2 YYNGEE. Incomplete CDR3 DNA: TGTGCCAGCAGCGTAATGAGAACAGACACAGATACG. Translating it yields CASSVMRTDTDT. The whole CDR3 reads CASSVMRTDTDTQYF.

This clone was detected ten times or more. The read halts 3 residues ahead of the CDR3 end, with the missing end drawn from the germline J gene. The V call is TRBV6-2 or TRBV6-3, the J call TRBJ1-5, with D unresolved. The germline gives CDR1 MNHEY, CDR2 SVGEGT. The CDR3 is made up of 17 amino acids. Trimming left V 4 bases short and J 6 bases short, with 22 bases between. This CDR3 reads CASSSDSSGENLQPQHF. The CDR3 bases that were read are TGTGCCAGCAGTTCCGATAGCTCCGGGGAGAATCTTCAGCCC.

This clone was counted only a few times. The covered CDR3 bases are TGTGCCAGCTCCATGGGACTAGCGGGAGATTCGGGGGAG. It specifies CASSMGLAGDSGE. The whole CDR3 reads CASSMGLAGDSGEYTF. V gene TRBV18 combines with J gene TRBJ1-2; D possibly corresponds to TRBD1 (5 bases). Coverage ceases 3 residues before the CDR3 finishes, and the germline J gene fills in the end. From germline, CDR1 is KGHSH and CDR2 LQKENI. The length of the CDR3 is 16 residues.

This clone was detected ten times or more. Read data end 3 residues before the CDR3 end; the end is taken from the germline J gene. V and J are TRBV2 and TRBJ2-3; a weak D match, TRBD1 (6 bases). The CDR3 consists of 16 residues. The germline CDR1 and CDR2 sequences are SNHLY and FYNNEI. Trimming left V 1 base short and J 4 bases short, with 15 bases between. CDR3 DNA (partial): TGTGCCAGCAGTGAAGGGGGGCAGGGGACGGCAGATACG. Amino acids: CASSEGGQGTADT. The complete CDR3 protein is CASSEGGQGTADTQYF.

This clone was picked up many times. Coverage ceases 3 residues before the CDR3 finishes, and the germline J gene fills in the end. The chain recombines TRBV19 with TRBJ2-1, with 8 nucleotides matching TRBD1. The CDR3 is made up of 16 amino acids. Germline lookup yields CDR1 LNHDA and CDR2 SQIVND (reference sequence). V trimming: 7 bases; J trimming: 1 base; junction bases outside the gene matches: 9. This CDR3 is CASTQGDRSSYNEQFF. CDR3 bases read: TGTGCCAGTACACAGGGGGATCGATCATCCTACAATGAG.

This clone was seen at least ten times. The read falls 3 residues short of the CDR3 end, and the missing part is taken from the germline J gene. Within the sample, other DNA sequences also encode this same CDR3. The rearrangement links TRBV12-5 to TRBJ2-7, with D possibly being TRBD2 (5 bases). CDR1 is LGHNT, CDR2 FRNRAP, per germline. The CDR3 spans 14 residues. Trimming removed 1 base at V and 3 bases at J, with 10 bases between. The chain's CDR3 is CASGLGASNYEQYF. The sequenced part of the CDR3 DNA is TGTGCTAGTGGTTTGGGAGCTAGCAACTACGAG.

This clone showed up just a few times. The junction shows a germline mismatch at one end, possibly a read error. The CDR3 is cut off 3 residues early in the read; its end comes from the germline J gene. This chain connects TRBV7-2 to TRBJ1-3; D remains ambiguous. CDR3 length: 13 amino acids. Germline V gene data show CDR1 as SGHTA and CDR2 as FQGNSA. CDR3 amino acids: CASSPRPQNTIYF. The covered CDR3 bases are TGTGCCAGCAGCCCTCGCCCCCAAAACACG.

In this sample, this clone turned up many times. Read coverage stops 3 residues before the CDR3 terminus; the germline J gene supplies the remainder. This chain connects TRBV7-3 to TRBJ2-1; 9 bases are shared with TRBD1. Trimming at V came to 3 bases and at J to 6 bases, leaving 0 bases not matched to a gene. Germline V gene sequence: CDR1 SGHTA, CDR2 FQGTGA. The length of the CDR3 is 13 residues. CDR3 DNA (partial): TGTGCCAGCAGCTTGGGACAGGGCAATGAG. Protein: CASSLGQGNE. The whole CDR3 sequence reads CASSLGQGNEQFF.

This clone was seen repeatedly, ten times or more. Read data end 3 residues before the CDR3 end; the end is taken from the germline J gene. The chain couples TRBV2 to TRBJ2-7; D is perhaps TRBD2 (5 bases). V gave up 6 bases and J gave up 0 bases, with 12 bases separating them. The CDR3 runs 14 residues. From germline, CDR1 is SNHLY and CDR2 FYNNEI. The CDR3: CASSPRAFSYEQYF. The CDR3 bases that were read are TGTGCCAGCAGCCCGCGGGCGTTCTCCTACGAG.

As regards this clone: The CDR3 end falls 3 residues outside the read, so it is completed with the germline J gene. The chain recombines TRBV7-9 with TRBJ1-2; 8 bases align to TRBD1. The CDR3 loop spans 14 amino acids. CDR1 is SEHNR and CDR2 is FQNEAQ in the germline V gene (reference sequence). The CDR3 bases that were read are TGTGCCAGCAGCCTTGCAACAGGGGGTCACGGC. It encodes CASSLATGGHG. The full CDR3 is CASSLATGGHGYTF.

This clone was observed at least ten times. The CDR3 extends 3 residues past the end of the read, so its final part is completed from the germline J gene. This sequence joins TRBV19 and TRBJ2-5, with D possibly TRBD1 on 6 matching bases. CDR1 is LNHDA and CDR2 is SQIVND in the germline V gene (reference sequence). CDR3 size: 17 residues. The V end was cut by 3 bases, the J end by 0 bases, with 17 bases between. CDR3 DNA, as far as it was read: TGTGCCAGTAGTATTTCTTTACCGGACAGAAACCAAGAGACC. Its translation: CASSISLPDRNQET. The full CDR3 protein reads CASSISLPDRNQETQYF.

This clone was observed at least ten times. The sequenced fragment ends 3 residues before the CDR3 boundary, so the rest is inferred from the germline J gene. The chain uses TRBV20-1 and TRBJ1-1, with D perhaps matching TRBD1 (6 bases). The germline V gene has CDR1 DFQATT and CDR2 SNEGSKA (reference sequence). With 6 bases removed from V and 3 bases from J, the gap between germline ends came to 8 bases. The CDR3 is 11 amino acids. CDR3 residues: CSAQGDTEAFF. The sequenced part of the CDR3 DNA is TGCAGTGCACAGGGAGACACTGAA.

This clone was seen repeatedly, ten times or more. The CDR3 DNA, read in part, is TGTGCCAGCAGTCCGGGACTCCTGAACACCGGGGAG. It encodes CASSPGLLNTGE. The entire CDR3 is CASSPGLLNTGELFF. The V call is TRBV6-4, the J call TRBJ2-2, with D perhaps matching TRBD2 (6 bases). The read comes to an end 3 residues before the CDR3 does, leaving the germline J gene to fill in the end. The germline V and J ends were trimmed by 5 bases and 1 base, with 11 bases remaining between them. This CDR3 is 15 amino acids long. Germline V CDR1 and CDR2: MRHNA, SNTAGT.

This clone was seen more than once but under ten times. The read finishes 3 residues shy of the CDR3 end, and the germline J gene is used to complete it. The rearrangement uses TRBV6-4 and TRBJ1-2, with D unresolved. This CDR3 is built from 15 residues. From germline, CDR1 is MRHNA and CDR2 SNTAGT. Partial CDR3 DNA: TGTGCCAGCAGTGTAGCGGGAGAGACCTACAATGAC. Amino acids: CASSVAGETYND. The CDR3, in full, reads CASSVAGETYNDYTF.

This clone was seen at least ten times. With the read ending 3 residues before the CDR3 end, the germline J gene is used to fill in that end. The V call is TRBV13, the J call TRBJ1-1; TRBD1 matches 7 bases. Germline CDR1 PRHDT, CDR2 FYEKMQ (reference sequence). CDR3 length: 13 amino acids. CDR3 sequence: CASSLKRGQIAFF. The sequenced part of the CDR3 DNA is TGTGCCAGCAGCTTAAAGAGGGGACAGATA. The variable domain in full, with the rest retrieved from reference TRBV13 and TRBJ1-1, is AAGVIQSPRHLIKEKRETATLKCYPIPRHDTVYWYQQGPGQDPQFLISFYEKMQSDKGSIPDRFSAQQFSDYHSELNMSSLELGDSALYFCASSLKRGQIAFFGQGTRLTVV.

This clone was observed many times. The DNA ends 3 residues before the CDR3 does, and the rest of the CDR3 is filled in from the germline J gene. The V call is TRBV2, the J call TRBJ2-5, with TRBD2 as a possible D gene (7 bases). Germline V lookup: CDR1 SNHLY, CDR2 FYNNEI. This CDR3 is 15 amino acids long. Trimming stripped 1 base from V and 4 bases from J, with 13 bases between. The covered CDR3 bases are TGTGCCAGCAGTGAAGACCGGGGAGGGGGAGAGACC. Protein: CASSEDRGGGET. The CDR3 in its entirety is CASSEDRGGGETQYF.

This clone occurred a few times. The read stops 3 residues short of the end of the CDR3; the missing end is completed from the germline J gene. This chain uses TRBV5-1 with TRBJ1-1; 7 nucleotides agree with TRBD1. J gave up 4 bases and V 0 bases, and 3 bases lay outside the gene matches. CDR1 is SGHRS and CDR2 is YFSETQ in the germline V gene. The CDR3 runs to 14 residues. The part of the CDR3 DNA that was read is TGCGCCAGCAGCTTGGCCGGGACAGTCACTGAA. Protein product: CASSLAGTVTE. The full-length CDR3 reads as CASSLAGTVTEAFF.

This clone has ten or more counts. The read ends 3 residues shy of where the CDR3 ends; the end is completed using the germline J gene. The J gene is TRBJ1-1, the V gene TRBV7-2; no clear D. The CDR3 is 14 amino acids. Germline CDR1 reads SGHTA; CDR2 reads FQGNSA. With 2 bases removed from V and 1 base from J, the gap between germline ends came to 8 bases. The covered CDR3 bases are TGTGCCAGCAGCTTAAGGTATGAGAACACTGAA. Translated: CASSLRYENTE. From start to end, the CDR3 is CASSLRYENTEAFF.

In this sample, this clone turned up many times. The read stops 3 residues short of the end of the CDR3; the missing end is completed from the germline J gene. The gene calls are TRBV20-1 and TRBJ2-3, with TRBD2 identical over 11 bases. Germline V gene lookup returns CDR1 DFQATT and CDR2 SNEGSKA (reference sequence). The CDR3 covers 15 residues. This CDR3 is CSAREALAGVETQYF. The sequenced CDR3 bases are TGCAGTGCTAGAGAGGCACTAGCGGGAGTGGAAACG.

The sample holds many counts of this clone. The read stops 3 residues short of the end of the CDR3; the missing end is completed from the germline J gene. This chain uses TRBV4-2 with TRBJ2-2; 9 bases map to TRBD2. Germline-derived CDR1 and CDR2 are LGHNA and YNFKEQ. The V and J ends lost 0 bases and 1 base, in that order; junction bases with no gene match: 6. The length of the CDR3 is 18 residues. CDR3 amino acids: CASSQDRGSGGNTGELFF. Partial CDR3 DNA: TGTGCCAGCAGCCAAGATCGGGGTAGCGGGGGGAACACCGGGGAG.

The sample holds many counts of this clone. The CDR3 end falls 3 residues outside the read, so it is completed with the germline J gene. V is TRBV6-1 and J is TRBJ1-4; D may be TRBD1 (5 bases). Germline V CDR1 and CDR2: MNHNS, SASEGT. This CDR3 has 15 amino acids. CDR3 residues: CASSDQGSYNSPLFF. The part of the CDR3 DNA that was read is TGTGCCAGCAGTGATCAGGGTTCCTATAATTCACCA.

This clone appeared many times. Read coverage stops 3 residues before the CDR3 terminus; the germline J gene supplies the remainder. V and J are TRBV5-1 and TRBJ2-1, with 7 bases that match TRBD1. Germline V gene data show CDR1 as SGHRS and CDR2 as YFSETQ. CDR3 size: 16 residues. Trimming took 4 bases from V and 1 from J; bases not matched to a gene: 8. CDR3 in amino acids: CASSPFDRASYNEQFF. The CDR3 bases that were read are TGCGCCAGCAGCCCCTTTGACAGGGCTTCCTACAATGAG.

This clone showed up many times. The read halts 3 residues ahead of the CDR3 end, with the missing end drawn from the germline J gene. The genes are TRBV9 and TRBJ1-2; D unclear. This CDR3 contains 14 residues. Germline V CDR1 and CDR2: SGDLS, YYNGEE. Trimming removed 0 bases at V and 2 bases at J, with 8 bases between. The CDR3 DNA, read in part, is TGTGCCAGCAGCGTAGAGGCAGAAAACTATGGC. Its translation is CASSVEAENYG. In full, the CDR3 reads CASSVEAENYGYTF.

At least ten counts were recorded for this clone. The sequence runs out 3 residues before the end of the CDR3; the remainder is reconstructed from the germline J gene. The rearrangement uses TRBV5-4 and TRBJ2-5; 7 nucleotides agree with TRBD2. V dropped 10 bases and J dropped 5; count of bases not matched to a gene: 17. The CDR3 covers 15 residues. CDR1 and CDR2 (germline): SGHNT, YYREEE (reference sequence). This CDR3 is CAFFGGGDPRETQYF. The DNA read from the CDR3 is TGTGCCTTTTTCGGCGGGGGTGATCCTCGGGAGACC.

There are many counts of this clone. The read finishes 3 residues shy of the CDR3 end, and the germline J gene is used to complete it. This chain uses TRBV20-1 with TRBJ2-7; 8 bases match TRBD2. This CDR3 region has 15 residues. Germline values: CDR1 DFQATT, CDR2 SNEGSKA (reference sequence). The ends lost 0 bases at V and 2 bases at J; junction bases unmatched: 6. This CDR3 reads CSARDISGSPYEQYF. CDR3 bases read: TGCAGTGCTAGAGATATCAGCGGGAGTCCCTACGAG.

The sample holds many counts of this clone. Read sequence stops 3 residues before the CDR3 end, and the germline J gene provides the missing end. The V call is TRBV19, the J call TRBJ1-3; no reliable D call. The CDR3 covers 14 residues. The V gene lost 5 bases and the J gene lost 0 bases, with 8 bases spanning the gap. Germline-derived CDR1 and CDR2 are LNHDA and SQIVND (reference sequence). The CDR3 sequence: CASSPRGSGNTIYF. The sequenced part of the CDR3 DNA is TGTGCCAGTAGTCCCCGAGGCTCTGGAAACACC.

About this clone itself: The CDR3 end lies 3 residues beyond the end of the read and is filled in from the germline J gene. The V gene is TRBV5-1, the J gene TRBJ1-1; D possibly corresponds to TRBD1 (6 bases). The V gene lost 1 base and the J gene lost 6 bases, with 13 bases spanning the gap. The CDR3 covers 14 residues. Looked up from germline, CDR1 is SGHRS and CDR2 is YFSETQ. The CDR3 reads CASSLTLQGPEAFF. CDR3 bases read: TGCGCCAGCAGCTTGACACTACAGGGCCCTGAA.

This clone was seen repeatedly, ten times or more. The read terminates 3 residues ahead of where the CDR3 ends, so the germline J gene completes it. This chain links TRBV19 with TRBJ2-1, with 7 bases identical to TRBD2. This CDR3 has 14 amino acids. CDR1 is LNHDA, CDR2 SQIVND, per germline (reference sequence). J was trimmed by 5 bases and V by 5 bases; bases with no gene match: 6. The sequenced part of the CDR3 DNA is TGTGCCAGTAGTTTGGGGGGGAGACACAATGAG. It yields the protein CASSLGGRHNE. From start to end, the CDR3 is CASSLGGRHNEQFF.

This clone occurred many times. The CDR3 goes on 3 residues after the read ends, and that part is filled in from the germline J gene. The chain combines TRBV10-1 with TRBJ2-3, with D unclear. The CDR3 extends over 13 amino acids. V was pared by 0 bases and J by 4 bases, with 5 bases between. CDR1 and CDR2 from the germline V gene are WNHNN and SYGVQD (reference sequence). This CDR3 is CASSESAADTQYF. The part of the CDR3 DNA that was read is TGCGCCAGCAGTGAGTCGGCGGCAGATACG.

Concerning this clone itself: The read finishes 3 residues shy of the CDR3 end, and the germline J gene is used to complete it. The chain has TRBV7-9 and TRBJ1-3, with D possibly TRBD1 on 5 matching bases. The V gene lost 3 bases and the J gene lost 4 bases, with 13 bases spanning the gap. CDR3 length: 15 residues. CDR1 is SEHNR, CDR2 FQNEAQ, per germline (reference sequence). The CDR3 DNA, read in part, is TGTGCCAGCAGCTTCGCCGGGGGATCGGGAAACACC. Translation: CASSFAGGSGNT. The CDR3 as a whole reads CASSFAGGSGNTIYF.